These T cell receptor beta chains were read from a single sample in a study of breast tumors, draining lymph nodes, adjacent tissues. Via MiXCR, TCRdb re-called the multiplex PCR reads, giving one row per CDR3 protein. The table includes fewer than 150,000 distinct CDR3 sequences, 21% detected once. Sequencing input: axillary lymph node tissue. All receptors derive from a female donor with breast cancer. Some clones in this sample may be carry-over from other donors' samples. CDR3s include the opening cysteine and the closing phenylalanine or tryptophan. A D gene is named only where the DNA matches it firmly. Only some rows state a clone size, as once, few, many or a class for expanded clones.

many,NA,TRBV4-1,TRBJ2-5,CASSPIGGSETQYF,TGCGCCAGCAGCCCTATCGGAGGGAGTGAGACCCAGTACTTC
many,NA,TRBV12-3/TRBV12-4,TRBJ1-2,CASSQGYLYGYTF,TGTGCCAGCAGTCAAGGATACCTCTATGGCTACACCTTC
many,NA,TRBV28,TRBJ2-7,CATRTASTYEQYF,TGTGCCACAAGAACGGCCTCGACCTACGAGCAGTACTTC
many,NA,TRBV13,TRBJ1-6,CASSWAGSNSPLHF,TGTGCCAGCAGCTGGGCAGGGTCAAATTCACCCCTCCACTTT
many,TRBD2,TRBV7-2,TRBJ2-7,CASSWTSGRVYEQYF,TGTGCCAGCAGCTGGACTAGCGGGAGGGTTTACGAGCAGTACTTC
many,NA,TRBV7-9,TRBJ1-4,CASSPAGGIVGEKLFF,TGTGCCAGCAGCCCTGCTGGGGGTATAGTCGGTGAAAAACTGTTTTTT
few,NA,TRBV19,TRBJ2-1,CASSIGQNYNEQFF,TGTGCCAGTAGTATTGGTCAGAATTACAATGAGCAGTTCTTC
NA,NA,TRBV29-1,TRBJ1-1,CSALVGNTEAFF,TGCAGCGCCTTAGTAGGGAACACTGAAGCTTTCTTT
many,TRBD1,TRBV30,TRBJ2-1,CAWSEGQIVGTGQFF,TGTGCCTGGAGTGAGGGACAGATTGTTGGGACGGGGCAGTTCTTC
few,NA,TRBV6-1,TRBJ2-6,CASSEPAGRISGANVLTF,TGTGCCAGCAGTGAACCCGCGGGACGGATCTCTGGGGCCAACGTCCTGACTTTC
many,TRBD1,TRBV19,TRBJ2-7,CASSIGTGAIYEQYF,TGTGCCAGTAGTATAGGGACAGGGGCTATCTACGAGCAGTACTTC
many,NA,TRBV3-1,TRBJ1-6,CASSQGLGRSPLHF,TGTGCCAGCAGCCAGGGGTTAGGGAGATCACCCCTCCACTTT
many,NA,TRBV10-2,TRBJ2-2,CASSGGLDTGELFF,TGCGCCAGCAGCGGGGGCTTGGACACCGGGGAGCTGTTTTTT
many,TRBD1,TRBV20-1,TRBJ1-5,CSARTGGQPQHF,TGCAGTGCTAGGACAGGGGGTCAGCCCCAGCATTTT
many,NA,TRBV5-4,TRBJ1-4,CASSLGIGSGSNEKLFF,TGTGCCAGCAGCTTGGGGATTGGGTCCGGGTCTAATGAAAAACTGTTTTTT
NA,TRBD2,TRBV18,TRBJ2-3,CASTLATTDTQYF,TGTGCCAGCACACTAGCGACCACAGATACGCAGTATTTT
many,NA,TRBV5-1,TRBJ2-1,CASSLRTGSNEQFF,TGCGCCAGCAGCTTAAGAACAGGGTCGAATGAGCAGTTCTTC
many,NA,TRBV6-5,TRBJ2-2,CASSRGRASGTGELFF,TGTGCCAGCAGCAGGGGCCGGGCTAGCGGCACCGGGGAGCTGTTTTTT
few,NA,TRBV18,TRBJ1-4,CASSPRGTTTNEKLFF,TGTGCCAGCTCACCACGGGGGACGACAACTAATGAAAAACTGTTTTTT
many,TRBD2,TRBV24-1,TRBJ2-1,CATSDPGTSGSYNEQFF,TGTGCCACCAGTGACCCTGGGACTAGCGGTTCCTACAATGAGCAGTTCTTC
NA,TRBD1,TRBV19,TRBJ1-6,CASSGDRGSNSPLHF,TGTGCCAGTAGTGGGGACAGGGGAAGTAATTCACCCCTCCACTTT
many,NA,TRBV10-3,TRBJ2-1,CAISKAGVNNEQFF,TGTGCCATCAGCAAAGCAGGGGTCAACAATGAGCAGTTCTTC
many,NA,TRBV5-1,TRBJ2-5,CASSSTVHQETQYF,TGCGCCAGCAGCTCGACAGTGCATCAAGAGACCCAGTACTTC
NA,NA,TRBV28,TRBJ1-6,CASSFRVRSSYNSPLHF,TGTGCCAGCAGTTTCCGAGTGAGGAGCTCCTATAATTCACCCCTCCACTTT
many,NA,TRBV7-9,TRBJ1-2,CASSLALGTYGYTF,TGTGCCAGCAGCTTAGCGCTCGGGACCTATGGCTACACCTTC
NA,NA,TRBV11-2,TRBJ2-1,CASSFRSQTPENEQFF,TGTGCCAGCAGCTTTCGATCCCAAACTCCAGAGAATGAGCAGTTCTTC
NA,NA,TRBV6-1,TRBJ1-5,CASSGIRGAGYQPQHF,TGTGCCAGCAGTGGTATCAGGGGCGCGGGTTATCAGCCCCAGCATTTT
many,NA,TRBV5-1,TRBJ2-7,CASSLSVGGGTYEQYF,TGCGCCAGCAGCTTGAGTGTGGGCGGCGGAACCTACGAGCAGTACTTC
many,NA,TRBV30,TRBJ1-5,CAWSVRARQPQHF,TGTGCCTGGAGTGTACGGGCAAGGCAGCCCCAGCATTTT
few,NA,TRBV30,TRBJ2-2,CARSRSSGELFF,TGTGCCCGGAGTCGAAGCTCCGGGGAGCTGTTTTTT
many,NA,TRBV18,TRBJ1-5,CASSPSPEQPQHF,TGTGCCAGCTCACCATCGCCTGAGCAGCCCCAGCATTTT
many,TRBD2,TRBV7-9,TRBJ2-1,CASSSQKSGRGYNEQFF,TGTGCCAGCAGCTCCCAGAAAAGCGGGAGAGGATACAATGAGCAGTTCTTC
many,TRBD2,TRBV4-1,TRBJ2-3,CASSQDASGTADTQYF,TGCGCCAGCAGCCAAGATGCTAGCGGGACTGCAGATACGCAGTATTTT